This TCR beta chain was documented in a study of T cell responses to AZD1222 COVID-19 vaccine. Study results and limitations: Across spike, vaccine-associated CD4 TCRs were found, dominant at 160-218 and 743-854.

Repertoires were generated with immunoSEQ multiplex PCR, while TCRdb's copy carries only in-frame clones and drops some. The repertoire holds tens of thousands of clones, approximately 80% seen once, with roughly 21% in the top ten. A word on this clone: Its antigen remains unknown.

This CDR3 contains 13 residues. With 4 bases removed from V and 0 bases from J, the gap between germline ends came to 7 bases. Germline CDR1 and CDR2: SQVTM and ANQGSEA. Source: peripheral blood, taken on day 0 of AZD1222 vaccination. The chain combines TRBV29-1 with TRBJ1-3; no clear D gene. The TCR comes from an adult in good health. CDR3 DNA: TGCAGCGTTGCCCGGGACTCTGGAAACACCATATATTTT. It yields the protein CSVARDSGNTIYF.